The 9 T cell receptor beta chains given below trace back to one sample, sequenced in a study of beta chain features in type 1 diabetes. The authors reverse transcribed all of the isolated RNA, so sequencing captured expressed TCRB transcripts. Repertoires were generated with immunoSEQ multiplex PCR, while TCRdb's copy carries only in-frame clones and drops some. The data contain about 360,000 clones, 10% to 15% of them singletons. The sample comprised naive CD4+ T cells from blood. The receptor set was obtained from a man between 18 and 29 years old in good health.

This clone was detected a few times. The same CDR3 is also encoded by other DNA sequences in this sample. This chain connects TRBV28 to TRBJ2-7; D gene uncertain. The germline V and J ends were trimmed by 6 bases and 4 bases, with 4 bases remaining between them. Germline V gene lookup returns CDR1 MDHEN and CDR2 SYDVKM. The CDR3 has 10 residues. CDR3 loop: CASSHYEQYF. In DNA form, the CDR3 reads TGTGCCAGCAGCCATTACGAGCAGTACTTC.

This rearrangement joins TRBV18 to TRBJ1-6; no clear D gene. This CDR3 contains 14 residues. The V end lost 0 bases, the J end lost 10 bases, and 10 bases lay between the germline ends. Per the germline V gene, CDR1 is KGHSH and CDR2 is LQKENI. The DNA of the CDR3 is TGTGCCAGCTCACCACCCACCGACGGGTCACCCCTCCACTTT. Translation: CASSPPTDGSPLHF.

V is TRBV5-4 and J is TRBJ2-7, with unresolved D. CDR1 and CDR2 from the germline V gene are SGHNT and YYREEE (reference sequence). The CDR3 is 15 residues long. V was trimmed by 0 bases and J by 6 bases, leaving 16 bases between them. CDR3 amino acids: CASSLVSQASREQYF. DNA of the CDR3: TGTGCCAGCAGCTTGGTCAGCCAGGCAAGCCGCGAGCAGTACTTC.

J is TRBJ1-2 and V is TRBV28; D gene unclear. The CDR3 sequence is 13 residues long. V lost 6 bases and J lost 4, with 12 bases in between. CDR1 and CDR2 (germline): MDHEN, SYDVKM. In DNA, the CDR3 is TGTGCCAGCAGCCAGACTGGCCGCTATGGCTACACCTTC. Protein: CASSQTGRYGYTF.

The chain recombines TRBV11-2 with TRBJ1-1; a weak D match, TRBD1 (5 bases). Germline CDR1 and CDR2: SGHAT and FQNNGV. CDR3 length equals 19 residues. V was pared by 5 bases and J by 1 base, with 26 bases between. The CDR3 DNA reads TGTGCCAGCAGCCCATATTCGGGGGGTGTTTTCGGGAGGAACACTGAAGCTTTCTTT. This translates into CASSPYSGGVFGRNTEAFF.

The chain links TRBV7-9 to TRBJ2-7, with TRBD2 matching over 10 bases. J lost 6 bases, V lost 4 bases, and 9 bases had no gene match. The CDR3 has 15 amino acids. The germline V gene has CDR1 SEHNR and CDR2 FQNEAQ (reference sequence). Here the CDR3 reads CASSSASGSLTEQYF. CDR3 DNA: TGTGCCAGCAGCTCAGCTAGCGGGAGTTTAACCGAGCAGTACTTC.

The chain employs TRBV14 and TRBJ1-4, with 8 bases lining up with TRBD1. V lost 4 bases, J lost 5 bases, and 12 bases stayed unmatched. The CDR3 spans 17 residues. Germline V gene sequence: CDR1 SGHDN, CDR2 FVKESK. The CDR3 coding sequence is TGTGCCAGCAGCCCCAACGGTGGACAGGGTAACAATGAAAAACTGTTTTTT. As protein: CASSPNGGQGNNEKLFF. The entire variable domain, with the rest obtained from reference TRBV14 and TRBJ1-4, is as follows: EAGVTQFPSHSVIEKGQTVTLRCDPISGHDNLYWYRRVMGKEIKFLLHFVKESKQDESGMPNNRFLAERTGGTYSTLKVQPAELEDSGVYFCASSPNGGQGNNEKLFFGSGTQLSVL.

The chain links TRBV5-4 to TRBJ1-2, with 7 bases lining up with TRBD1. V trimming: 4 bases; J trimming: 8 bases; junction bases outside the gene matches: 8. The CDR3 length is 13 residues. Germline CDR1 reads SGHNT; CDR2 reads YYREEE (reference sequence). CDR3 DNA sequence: TGTGCCAGCAGCACCACAGGGGTCGGGGGCTACACCTTC. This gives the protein CASSTTGVGGYTF. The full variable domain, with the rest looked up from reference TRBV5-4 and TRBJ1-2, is ETGVTQSPTHLIKTRGQQVTLRCSSQSGHNTVSWYQQALGQGPQFIFQYYREEENGRGNFPPRFSGLQFPNYSSELNVNALELDDSALYLCASSTTGVGGYTFGSGTRLTVV.

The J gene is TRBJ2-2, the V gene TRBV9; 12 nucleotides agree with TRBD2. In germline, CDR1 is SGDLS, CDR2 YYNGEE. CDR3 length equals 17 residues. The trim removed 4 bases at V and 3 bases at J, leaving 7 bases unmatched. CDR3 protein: CASSTWTSGMYTGELFF. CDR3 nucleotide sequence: TGTGCCAGCAGCACCTGGACTAGCGGGATGTACACCGGGGAGCTGTTTTTT.